This T cell receptor (beta chain) is from a study of cytomegalovirus exposure and HLA in healthy donors. The CDR3 is 14 residues long. Germline V CDR1 and CDR2: MNHEY, SVGAGI. The J segment lost 6 bases and the V segment lost 0 bases, leaving 2 bases of the junction unmatched. The PCR made use of 60 Vbeta and 13 Jbeta primers. Some clones are missing from TCRdb's copy, which holds only in-frame ones; the method was immunoSEQ multiplex PCR. There are around 210,000 clones in the sample; 60% to 80% occur only once, and 2.5% to 3.5% lies in the top ten. Findings and limits, study-wide: TCR beta V segments were, for the most part, productive about 87% or about 30% of the time in an earlier analysis. Later work showed greater clonal expansion in HLA-associated TCR beta chains than in equally common others. TRBV6-2, TRBV6-3 and some other V segments were excluded as indistinguishable.

On this clone: Its antigen is not known.

Sequencing was done on a sample of PBMCs. This receptor was taken from a woman in her 30s in good health and CMV-seronegative. This sequence joins TRBV6-5 and TRBJ2-4; 7 nucleotides align to TRBD2. The CDR3 loop is CASSYSLAVNIQYF. The DNA of the CDR3 is TGTGCCAGCAGTTACTCCCTAGCGGTAAACATTCAGTACTTC.